This is a list of T cell receptor beta chains from one sample in a study of blood T cells in healthy people across ages. TCRdb re-called the 5' RACE reads through MiXCR, storing one row per CDR3 protein. The top ten hold approximately 15% of the sample, which has hundreds of thousands of distinct CDR3 sequences, approximately 30% seen once. The sequenced material came from blood. The receptor source for this set is a woman older than 75 in good health. The CDR3 runs from the conserved cysteine through the conserved F or W. Part of the rows lack a size; the others show once, few, many or a class for expanded clones.

v_call	j_call	clone_size	cdr3_aa
TRBV12-3/TRBV12-4	TRBJ2-4	many	CASRLAGDGKNIQYF
TRBV7-9	TRBJ2-5	many	CASTLIAETQYF
TRBV7-8	TRBJ2-2	NA	CASSLDHRGIDTGELFF
TRBV24-1	TRBJ2-3	many	CATSGSATDTQYF
TRBV9	TRBJ2-7	few	CASSVAPEGYYEQYF
TRBV18	TRBJ1-2	few	CASSQVIDSVYGYTF
TRBV20-1	TRBJ2-3	NA	CSAKLAASTDTQYF
TRBV6-2/TRBV6-3	TRBJ2-1	many	CASSYPGGRNEQFF
TRBV10-3	TRBJ2-7	many	CAIRATGDEQYF
TRBV4-2	TRBJ1-2	NA	CASSQEVEGRGYTF
TRBV24-1	TRBJ2-1	NA	CATSDSENEQFF
TRBV9	TRBJ2-7	many	CASSGSSGGEQYF
TRBV6-1	TRBJ2-3	many	CASRDSLTDTQYF
TRBV7-7	TRBJ1-4	NA	CASSPGISTGEKLFF
TRBV5-1	TRBJ2-1	many	CASSLYRERGEFF
TRBV3-1	TRBJ1-5	many	CASSQGRQGNQPQHF
TRBV20-1	TRBJ1-5	many	CSARGPRGNQPQHF
TRBV27	TRBJ2-2	few	CASRLQRVYGELFF
TRBV4-2	TRBJ2-1	NA	CASSQDERDEQFF
TRBV6-1	TRBJ1-6	few	CASTQEGVNSPLHF
TRBV7-6	TRBJ2-2	NA	CASSRFGLTSGGTGELFF
TRBV20-1	TRBJ2-5	many	CSARGTTWETQYF
TRBV5-4	TRBJ1-4	NA	CASSSKVATNEKLFF
TRBV7-2	TRBJ1-1	NA	CASSLMGTGGPNTEAFF
TRBV14	TRBJ2-7	many	CASSQERVSEQYF
TRBV27	TRBJ2-3	NA	CASNTIGTTKHTDTQYF
TRBV7-2	NA	NA	CASNPGLPSHEQYF
TRBV20-1	TRBJ1-5	many	CSASDPRGPNQPQHF
TRBV7-2	TRBJ2-4	NA	CASSPPGFIQYF